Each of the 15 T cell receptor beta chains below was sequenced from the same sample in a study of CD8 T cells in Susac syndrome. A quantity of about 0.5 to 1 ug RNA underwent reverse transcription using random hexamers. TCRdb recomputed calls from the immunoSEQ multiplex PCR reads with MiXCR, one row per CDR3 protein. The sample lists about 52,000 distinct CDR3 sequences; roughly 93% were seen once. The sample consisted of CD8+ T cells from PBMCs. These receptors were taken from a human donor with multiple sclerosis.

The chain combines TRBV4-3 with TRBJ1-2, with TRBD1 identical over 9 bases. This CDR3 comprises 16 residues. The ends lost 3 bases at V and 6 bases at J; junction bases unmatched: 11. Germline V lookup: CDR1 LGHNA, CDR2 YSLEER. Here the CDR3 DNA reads TGCGCCAGCAGCCATGGGGTCGGGGACAGGGTCGATGGCTACACCTTC. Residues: CASSHGVGDRVDGYTF.

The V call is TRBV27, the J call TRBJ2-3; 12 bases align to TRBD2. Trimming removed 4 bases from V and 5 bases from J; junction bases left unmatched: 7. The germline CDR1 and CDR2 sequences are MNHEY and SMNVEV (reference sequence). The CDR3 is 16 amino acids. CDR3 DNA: TGTGCCAGCAGTTGGCTGACTAGCGGGGGTGGAGATACGCAGTATTTT. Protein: CASSWLTSGGGDTQYF.

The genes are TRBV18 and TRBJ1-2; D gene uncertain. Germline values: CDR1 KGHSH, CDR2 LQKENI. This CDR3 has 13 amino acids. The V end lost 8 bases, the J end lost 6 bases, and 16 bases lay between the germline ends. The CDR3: CASTTSSPDGYTF. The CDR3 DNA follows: TGTGCCAGCACCACGTCCTCGCCGGATGGCTACACCTTC.

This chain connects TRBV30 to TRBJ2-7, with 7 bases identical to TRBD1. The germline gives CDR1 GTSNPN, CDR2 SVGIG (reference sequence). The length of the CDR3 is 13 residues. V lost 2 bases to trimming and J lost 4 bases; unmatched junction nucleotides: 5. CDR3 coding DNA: TGTGCCTGGAGTACGGACAGGATGTACGAGCAGTACTTC. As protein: CAWSTDRMYEQYF.

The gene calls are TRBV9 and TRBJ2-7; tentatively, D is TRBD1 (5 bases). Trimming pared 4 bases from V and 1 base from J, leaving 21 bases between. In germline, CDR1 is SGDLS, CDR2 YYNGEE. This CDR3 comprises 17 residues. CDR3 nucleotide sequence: TGTGCCAGCAGCCCAATAGGGGCTTCTCTGGGGTCCTACGAGCAGTACTTC. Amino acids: CASSPIGASLGSYEQYF.

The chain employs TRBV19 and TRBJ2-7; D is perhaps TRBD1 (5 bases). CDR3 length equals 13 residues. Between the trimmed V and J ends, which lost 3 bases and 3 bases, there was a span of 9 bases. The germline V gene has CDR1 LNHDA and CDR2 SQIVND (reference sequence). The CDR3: CASSMGQGYEQYF. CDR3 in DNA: TGTGCCAGTAGTATGGGTCAGGGCTACGAGCAGTACTTC.

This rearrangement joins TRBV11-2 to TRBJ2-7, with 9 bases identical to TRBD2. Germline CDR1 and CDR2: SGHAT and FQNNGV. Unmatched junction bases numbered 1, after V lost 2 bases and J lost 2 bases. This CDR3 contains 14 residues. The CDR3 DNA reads TGTGCCAGCAGCTTATCTAGCGGGGCCTACGAGCAGTACTTC. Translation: CASSLSSGAYEQYF.

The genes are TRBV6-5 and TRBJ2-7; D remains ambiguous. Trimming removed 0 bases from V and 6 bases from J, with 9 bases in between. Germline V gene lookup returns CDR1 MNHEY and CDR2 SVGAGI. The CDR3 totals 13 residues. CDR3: CASSYSISSEQYF. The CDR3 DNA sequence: TGTGCCAGCAGTTACTCGATCTCATCCGAGCAGTACTTC.

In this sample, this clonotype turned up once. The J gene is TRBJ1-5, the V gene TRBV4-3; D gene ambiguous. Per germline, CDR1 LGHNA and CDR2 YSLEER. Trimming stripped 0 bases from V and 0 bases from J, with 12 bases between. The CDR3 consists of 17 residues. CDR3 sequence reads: CASSQDLIDHSNQPQHF. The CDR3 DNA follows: TGCGCCAGCAGCCAAGATCTTATAGATCATAGCAATCAGCCCCAGCATTTT.

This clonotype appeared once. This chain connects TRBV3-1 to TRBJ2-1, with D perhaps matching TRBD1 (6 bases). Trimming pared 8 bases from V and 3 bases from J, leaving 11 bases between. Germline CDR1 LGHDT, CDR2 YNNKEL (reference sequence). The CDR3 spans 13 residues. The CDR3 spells CASRDNNYNEQFF. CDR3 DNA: TGTGCCAGCCGGGACAATAACTACAATGAGCAGTTCTTC.

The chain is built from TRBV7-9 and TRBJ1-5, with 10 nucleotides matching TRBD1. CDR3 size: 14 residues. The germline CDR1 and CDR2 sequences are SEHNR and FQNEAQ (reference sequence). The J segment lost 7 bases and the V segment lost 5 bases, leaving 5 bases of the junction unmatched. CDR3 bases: TGTGCCAGCAGCCCCGGGACAGGGGACCAGCCCCAGCATTTT. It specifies CASSPGTGDQPQHF. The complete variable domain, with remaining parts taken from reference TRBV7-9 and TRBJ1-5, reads DTGVSQNPRHKITKRGQNVTFRCDPISEHNRLYWYRQTLGQGPEFLTYFQNEAQLEKSRLLSDRFSAERPKGSFSTLEIQRTEQGDSAMYLCASSPGTGDQPQHFGDGTRLSIL.

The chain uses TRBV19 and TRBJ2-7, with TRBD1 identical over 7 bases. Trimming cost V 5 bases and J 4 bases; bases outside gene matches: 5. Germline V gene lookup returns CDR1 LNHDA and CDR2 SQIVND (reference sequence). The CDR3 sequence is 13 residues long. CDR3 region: CASSPGTEYEQYF. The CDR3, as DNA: TGTGCCAGTAGTCCCGGGACAGAATACGAGCAGTACTTC.

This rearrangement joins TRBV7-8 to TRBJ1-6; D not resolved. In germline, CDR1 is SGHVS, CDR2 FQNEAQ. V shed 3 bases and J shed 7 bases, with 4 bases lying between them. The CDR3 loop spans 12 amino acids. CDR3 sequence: CASSFNNSPLHF. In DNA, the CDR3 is TGTGCCAGCAGCTTTAACAATTCACCCCTCCACTTT. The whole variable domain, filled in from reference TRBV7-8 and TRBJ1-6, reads GAGVSQSPRYKVAKRGQDVALRCDPISGHVSLFWYQQALGQGPEFLTYFQNEAQLDKSGLPSDRFFAERPEGSVSTLKIQRTQQEDSAVYLCASSFNNSPLHFGNGTRLTVT.

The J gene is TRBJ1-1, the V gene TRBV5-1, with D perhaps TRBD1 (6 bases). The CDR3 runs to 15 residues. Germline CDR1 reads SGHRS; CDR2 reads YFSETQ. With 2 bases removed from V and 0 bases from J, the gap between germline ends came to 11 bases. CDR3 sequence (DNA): TGCGCCAGCAGCTTCCGGGACACCGTGAACACTGAAGCTTTCTTT. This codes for CASSFRDTVNTEAFF.

The CDR3 protein is CALTKEYKEKLFF. The CDR3 DNA is TGTGCCCTTACAAAGGAGTACAAAGAAAAACTGTTTTTT. The chain has TRBV30 and TRBJ1-4; D is undetermined. Germline CDR1 is GTSNPN and CDR2 is SVGIG (reference sequence). V lost 8 bases and J 8 bases, leaving 18 bases between the germline ends. This CDR3 contains 13 residues.